This T cell receptor beta chain was obtained from a study of T-cell memory formation after mild COVID-19. Study context: TCR clusters were largely donor specific. Study-wide findings and caveats: A balance of CD4 and CD8 characterized clones contracting day 15 to 85, whereas later expanders leaned CD4+.

UMIs and sample barcodes were carried by the TCR alpha and TCR beta cDNA libraries that 5'RACE produced using constant-segment primers. TCRdb re-called the 5' RACE reads through MiXCR, storing one row per CDR3 protein. The top ten clones hold approximately 15% of a sample with a few hundred thousand distinct CDR3 sequences, 28% of them seen once. This clonotype was detected a few times. What it recognizes is unknown. The TCR comes from an adult woman who had mild COVID-19 (a few samples of this study predate the infection). Cell type and time point are not known. Input material: PBMCs or a T cell subset sorted from them (not recorded which).

Written as DNA, the CDR3 is TGTGCCAGCAGCCCAACACCGGTGGGCACTGAAGCTTTCTTT. Protein: CASSPTPVGTEAFF. The V call is TRBV11-2, the J call TRBJ1-1; no definite D call. V was shortened by 5 bases and J by 4 bases, with 14 bases between the two germline ends. In germline, CDR1 is SGHAT, CDR2 FQNNGV. The CDR3 extends over 14 amino acids.